Shown below are 10 T cell receptor beta chains from a single sample sequenced in a study of chemoradiotherapy in HPV16-positive cancers. Sequenced by immunoSEQ multiplex PCR; TCRdb stores in-frame clones only, minus some. The sample has some 70,000 clones, 88% seen once; the top ten hold 4% to 5%. The specimen was blood, collected from a patient who underwent chemoradiotherapy. The source is a human donor with HPV-associated anogenital cancer.

This CDR3 is CASTSVGSTGELFF. In nucleotides, the CDR3 is TGTGCCAGCACTTCGGTGGGGTCCACCGGGGAGCTGTTTTTT. The rearrangement joins TRBV27 to TRBJ2-2; D gene uncertain. Germline V CDR1 and CDR2: MNHEY, SMNVEV (reference sequence). V lost 7 bases, J lost 4 bases, and 13 bases lay in between. The length of the CDR3 is 14 residues.

The V call is TRBV28, the J call TRBJ2-1; TRBD1 matches at 8 bases. CDR3 length: 13 amino acids. The V segment lost 6 bases and the J segment 3 bases; nucleotides outside the gene matches: 1. Germline V gene lookup returns CDR1 MDHEN and CDR2 SYDVKM. The CDR3 loop reads CASRDRGYNEQFF. Here the CDR3 DNA reads TGTGCCAGCAGAGACAGGGGCTACAATGAGCAGTTCTTC.

This chain links TRBV7-9 with TRBJ1-3; 9 bases agree with TRBD1. Germline CDR1 is SEHNR and CDR2 is FQNEAQ (reference sequence). This CDR3 spans 17 amino acids. V lost 5 bases, J lost 2 bases, and 10 bases stayed unmatched. The DNA for the CDR3 is TGTGCCAGCAGCCCTGCGGGACAGGGCAGAACTGGAAACACCATATATTTT. As protein: CASSPAGQGRTGNTIYF.

This chain uses TRBV29-1 with TRBJ1-2, with D tentatively TRBD1 (6 bases). Germline V gene data show CDR1 as SQVTM and CDR2 as ANQGSEA. This CDR3 has 12 amino acids. V was clipped by 5 bases and J by 6 bases, with 13 bases between them. CDR3 nucleotide sequence: TGCAGCGTTACAGGGAGGACAGATGGCTACACCTTC. Amino acid sequence: CSVTGRTDGYTF. The full variable domain, completed using reference TRBV29-1 and TRBJ1-2, is SAVISQKPSRDICQRGTSLTIQCQVDSQVTMMFWYRQQPGQSLTLIATANQGSEATYESGFVIDKFPISRPNLTFSTLTVSNMSPEDSSIYLCSVTGRTDGYTFGSGTRLTVV.

The V and J genes are TRBV5-1 and TRBJ2-7; 10 positions agree with TRBD1. CDR1 is SGHRS and CDR2 is YFSETQ in the germline V gene. The CDR3 length is 13 residues. The ends lost 5 bases at V and 2 bases at J; junction bases unmatched: 1. DNA for the CDR3: TGCGCCAGCAGAGGGACAGGGGCCTACGAGCAGTACTTC. It is translated as CASRGTGAYEQYF. Based on the CDR3 plus reference TRBV5-1 and TRBJ2-7, the full variable domain is KAGVTQTPRYLIKTRGQQVTLSCSPISGHRSVSWYQQTPGQGLQFLFEYFSETQRNKGNFPGRFSGRQFSNSRSEMNVSTLELGDSALYLCASRGTGAYEQYFGPGTRLTVT.

In its sample, this clone was seen a few times. The J gene is TRBJ1-1, the V gene TRBV28; no definite D call. Trimming removed 4 bases from V and 2 bases from J, with 2 bases in between. The germline gives CDR1 MDHEN, CDR2 SYDVKM. This CDR3 spans 11 amino acids. The chain's CDR3 is CASSSNTEAFF. The CDR3 nucleotides are TGTGCCAGCAGTTCCAACACTGAAGCTTTCTTT. Based on the CDR3 plus reference TRBV28 and TRBJ1-1, the full variable domain is DVKVTQSSRYLVKRTGEKVFLECVQDMDHENMFWYRQDPGLGLRLIYFSYDVKMKEKGDIPEGYSVSREKKERFSLILESASTNQTSMYLCASSSNTEAFFGQGTRLTVV.

This clone was seen more than once but under ten times. The chain carries TRBV6-5 and TRBJ1-1, with TRBD1 as a possible D gene (5 bases). The CDR3 sequence is 13 residues long. The V end was cut by 2 bases, the J end by 5 bases, with 9 bases between. Germline values: CDR1 MNHEY, CDR2 SVGAGI. The CDR3 region has the DNA TGTGCCAGCAGTTACGGCAGGGAGACTGAAGCTTTCTTT. This sequence encodes CASSYGRETEAFF.

There are a few counts of this clone. The chain has TRBV6-6 and TRBJ1-4; D is undetermined. The CDR3 runs 14 residues. Germline V lookup: CDR1 MNHNY, CDR2 SVGAGI (reference sequence). V lost 7 bases to trimming and J lost 8 bases, with 17 bases between them. CDR3 amino acids: CASIRGWSGEKLFF. The CDR3 DNA follows: TGTGCCAGCATCAGAGGGTGGTCGGGAGAAAAACTGTTTTTT.

This chain connects TRBV10-3 to TRBJ2-2, with TRBD1 as a possible D gene (5 bases). The CDR3 is made up of 13 amino acids. V was clipped by 6 bases and J by 1 base, with 6 bases between them. The V gene's germline CDR1 is ENHRY and CDR2 SYGVKD. This chain's CDR3 is CAISRENTGELFF. The CDR3 coding sequence is TGTGCCATCAGCAGGGAGAACACCGGGGAGCTGTTTTTT.

The chain has TRBV19 and TRBJ1-3; D uncertain. V was clipped by 7 bases and J by 0 bases, with 13 bases between them. Germline V gene sequence: CDR1 LNHDA, CDR2 SQIVND (reference sequence). This CDR3 spans 15 amino acids. CDR3: CASKEEGSSGNTIYF. DNA for the CDR3: TGTGCCAGTAAAGAGGAGGGCTCCTCTGGAAACACCATATATTTT.